A selection of T cell receptor beta chains follows, all from one sample in a study of cytomegalovirus exposure and HLA in healthy donors. Generated by immunoSEQ multiplex PCR, the TCRdb table keeps only in-frame clones and is missing some. The sample holds about 200,000 clones, roughly 81% seen once. The sample consisted of PBMCs. The receptor source for this set is a woman between 25 and 40 years old in good health and CMV-seronegative. CDR3s include the opening cysteine and the closing phenylalanine or tryptophan. The D gene is left open where the match is weak. Part of the rows lack a size; the others show once, few, many or a class for expanded clones.

V: TRBV29-1; size: few; D: .; J: TRBJ1-5; DNA: TGCAGCGTGACTCGAGGGAGCAATCAGCCCCAGCATTTT; CDR3: CSVTRGSNQPQHF
V: TRBV5-1; size: .; D: TRBD1; J: TRBJ2-7; DNA: TGCGCCAGCAGAAGCGGGACAGGGGTCTACGAGCGGTACTTC; CDR3: CASRSGTGVYERYF
V: TRBV2; size: .; D: .; J: TRBJ2-3; DNA: TGTGCCAGCAGTGGGCCCTCCCACACAGATACGCAGTATTTT; CDR3: CASSGPSHTDTQYF
V: TRBV28; size: .; D: TRBD1; J: TRBJ1-2; DNA: TGTGCCAGCAGTCGATCGGGACAGTTCGATGGCTACACCTTC; CDR3: CASSRSGQFDGYTF
V: TRBV2; size: .; D: .; J: TRBJ1-2; DNA: TGTGCCAGCAGCGCGGACAGTATCTATGACTACACCTTC; CDR3: CASSADSIYDYTF
V: TRBV12-5; size: .; D: TRBD2; J: TRBJ2-4; DNA: TGTGCTAGTGGTTGGACTAGCGGATTAGCCAAAAACATTCAGTACTTC; CDR3: CASGWTSGLAKNIQYF
V: TRBV6-5; size: .; D: TRBD1; J: TRBJ1-3; DNA: TGTGCCACCAGGACAGGGGGCTCTGGAAACACCATATATTTT; CDR3: CATRTGGSGNTIYF
V: TRBV15; size: once; D: .; J: TRBJ2-7; DNA: TGTGCCACCAGTAATGAGGGCCAGGGGTCCTACGAGCAGTACTTC; CDR3: CATSNEGQGSYEQYF
V: TRBV27; size: once; D: .; J: TRBJ2-5; DNA: TGTGCCAGCAGTACCCTAGCAGGACAAGAGACCCAGTACTTC; CDR3: CASSTLAGQETQYF
V: TRBV30; size: .; D: .; J: TRBJ1-1; DNA: TGTGCCTGGAGTGTATTAGGAGGGGCTTTCTTT; CDR3: CAWSVLGGAFF